This T cell receptor beta chain was identified during a study of control samples from healthy donors and cancer patients. V dropped 0 bases and J dropped 4 bases, with 12 bases sitting between them. Germline V lookup: CDR1 GTSNPN, CDR2 SVGIG (reference sequence). CDR3 length: 14 amino acids. Sequencing was performed with immunoSEQ multiplex PCR; in TCRdb, only in-frame clones are kept and a portion is missing. The sample has some 34,000 clones, under 95% seen once. The specimen was PBMCs. This clonotype originated in a man in his forties with colorectal cancer. The chain combines TRBV30 with TRBJ1-1, with D hard to call. As DNA, the CDR3 is TGTGCCTGGAGTGTACATGAGAAGGCCACTGAAGCTTTCTTT. Translated, it gives CAWSVHEKATEAFF.